These 11 T cell receptor beta chains were all obtained from the same sample, sequenced in a study of regulatory T cells in long-lasting Graves disease. Combining iRepertoire HTBI primers with Arm-PCR of CDR3 regions, the authors built TCR beta libraries. Via MiXCR, TCRdb re-called the multiplex PCR reads, giving one row per CDR3 protein. The table lists roughly 420,000 distinct CDR3 sequences, about 17% of them singletons. Time point reported: newly diagnosed GD, antithyroid drugs for less than 3 months. RNA isolated from PBMCs was used to make the TCR library. These data were likewise used in another study, on T cells in Graves' hyperthyroidism and ophthalmopathy.

Material: peripheral blood mononuclear cells (PBMCs), obtained at new diagnosis, from a patient treated with antithyroid drugs. The source is a woman under 30 with Graves disease.

In this sample, this clonotype turned up a few times. V and J are TRBV24-1 and TRBJ2-3; 7 bases align to TRBD1. The CDR3 has 16 amino acids. With V trimmed by 2 bases and J by 0 bases, 4 bases remained unmatched. Germline V CDR1 and CDR2: KGHDR, SFDVKD. This chain's CDR3 is CATSDWGTASTDTQYF. The DNA of the CDR3 is TGTGCCACCAGTGATTGGGGGACAGCTAGCACAGATACGCAGTATTTT.

The sample holds many counts of this clonotype. The V gene is TRBV29-1, the J gene TRBJ1-2, with 7 nucleotides matching TRBD1. Trimming took 4 bases from V and 4 from J; bases not matched to a gene: 9. This CDR3 spans 14 amino acids. CDR1 is SQVTM and CDR2 is ANQGSEA in the germline V gene. As DNA, the CDR3 is TGCAGCGTTGTCCTTACAGGGGTTAGCTATGGCTACACCTTC. Its translation is CSVVLTGVSYGYTF.

Many counts were recorded for this clonotype. The gene calls are TRBV7-2 and TRBJ1-1; a possible D gene is TRBD1 (6 bases). The CDR3 is 15 residues long. The V end lost 5 bases, the J end lost 1 base, and 14 bases lay between the germline ends. Germline CDR1 SGHTA, CDR2 FQGNSA. The CDR3, as DNA: TGTGCCAGCAGCAGCAGCGGGGGGCAGAACACTGAAGCTTTCTTT. Its protein is CASSSSGGQNTEAFF.

This clonotype has a count of ten or more. The chain joins TRBV2 to TRBJ2-1; D gene unclear. This CDR3 region has 12 residues. Germline V gene sequence: CDR1 SNHLY, CDR2 FYNNEI. Trimming stripped 4 bases from V and 7 bases from J, with 8 bases between. The DNA for the CDR3 is TGTGCCAGCAGTGGTGATCGGAATGAGCAGTTCTTC. Translation gives CASSGDRNEQFF.

This clonotype was recorded a few times. The V and J genes are TRBV24-1 and TRBJ1-4; D is unclear. Trimming shortened V by 4 bases and J by 0 bases, and 5 bases separated the two germline ends. The CDR3 spans 14 residues. Per germline, CDR1 KGHDR and CDR2 SFDVKD. The CDR3 reads CATSEGSTNEKLFF. The CDR3 nucleotides read TGTGCCACCAGTGAAGGGTCAACTAATGAAAAACTGTTTTTT.

The chain employs TRBV5-1 and TRBJ2-1, with 8 bases that match TRBD1. Germline loops: CDR1 SGHRS, CDR2 YFSETQ. The CDR3 is 16 amino acids. The junction had 14 bases not matched to a gene; V was cut back by 4 bases and J by 8 bases. CDR3 DNA sequence: TGCGCCAGCAGCAACCGGGACAGGCATTTTCACGATGAGCAGTTCTTC. Residues: CASSNRDRHFHDEQFF. Combining the CDR3 with reference TRBV5-1 and TRBJ2-1 gives the whole variable domain KAGVTQTPRYLIKTRGQQVTLSCSPISGHRSVSWYQQTPGQGLQFLFEYFSETQRNKGNFPGRFSGRQFSNSRSEMNVSTLELGDSALYLCASSNRDRHFHDEQFFGPGTRLTVL.

The sample holds many counts of this clonotype. This chain connects TRBV2 to TRBJ1-2; TRBD1 might be the D (5 bases). Per the germline V gene, CDR1 is SNHLY and CDR2 is FYNNEI. CDR3 length: 12 residues. V shed 8 bases and J shed 2 bases, with 9 bases lying between them. As DNA, the CDR3 is TGTGCCAGCGCGACAGAGAACTATGGCTACACCTTC. This translates into CASATENYGYTF. The whole variable domain, remainder taken from reference TRBV2 and TRBJ1-2, is EPEVTQTPSHQVTQMGQEVILRCVPISNHLYFYWYRQILGQKVEFLVSFYNNEISEKSEIFDDQFSVERPDGSNFTLKIRSTKLEDSAMYFCASATENYGYTFGSGTRLTVV.

This clonotype was counted many times. The chain links TRBV20-1 to TRBJ2-7, with 8 bases identical to TRBD2. The germline V gene encodes CDR1 DFQATT and CDR2 SNEGSKA (reference sequence). V lost 6 bases and J lost 5; bases outside the gene matches: 0. This CDR3 is 10 amino acids long. CDR3 coding DNA: TGCAGTGCACTAGCGGACGAGCAGTACTTC. Translation: CSALADEQYF.

This clonotype was counted ten times or more. Relative to the germline gene, one junction end is altered; a read error may explain this. V gene TRBV24-1 combines with J gene TRBJ1-1; a possible D gene is TRBD1 (6 bases). The CDR3 covers 14 residues. Germline CDR1 and CDR2: KGHDR and SFDVKD. CDR3 nucleotide sequence: TGTGCCACCAGTGAACCTGGACAGAACACTGAAGCCTTCTTT. The encoded protein is CATSEPGQNTEAFF.

This clonotype was seen repeatedly, ten times or more. This chain connects TRBV28 to TRBJ1-1; D perhaps matches TRBD1 (5 bases). This CDR3 has 12 amino acids. The germline gives CDR1 MDHEN, CDR2 SYDVKM. The V gene lost 3 bases and the J gene lost 8 bases, with 10 bases spanning the gap. CDR3 protein: CASSLLWTEAFF. For the CDR3, the DNA is TGTGCCAGCAGTTTGTTGTGGACAGAAGCTTTCTTT.

This clonotype was recorded many times. This rearrangement joins TRBV10-2 to TRBJ2-1, with TRBD2 matching 7 bases. The CDR3 runs to 15 residues. Germline trimming cut 6 bases from V and 8 bases from J; bases unmatched to any gene: 13. Germline V gives CDR1 WSHSY, CDR2 SAAADI. The DNA of the CDR3 is TGCGCCAGCAGACGCCAGGGAGGGTTGGTCGATGAGCAGTTCTTC. Translating gives CASRRQGGLVDEQFF.